The clone carrying this TCR beta chain was found many times. What it binds is not known. This sample is part of a study of CD8 T cells in ankylosing spondylitis. Trimming pared 4 bases from V and 2 bases from J, leaving 23 bases between. Germline V gives CDR1 LGHNA, CDR2 YNFKEQ. The CDR3 is 18 amino acids. Study conclusions and caveats: There were earlier reports of some motif variants in reactive arthritis synovial fluid and blood.

TCRdb re-derived calls from the 5' RACE reads in MiXCR, one entry per CDR3 protein. The sample has more than 150,000 distinct CDR3 sequences; about 20% are singletons. The sequencing input was blood, either unsorted or a sorted T cell fraction (not recorded which). This clonotype was obtained from a male donor aged 5-30 years with ankylosing spondylitis or in good health (not recorded which). The chain uses TRBV4-2 and TRBJ2-5, with D perhaps TRBD1 or TRBD2 (6 bases each). CDR3 amino acids: CASSPRRGVLAGQETQYF. CDR3 nucleotide sequence: TGTGCCAGCAGCCCAAGGAGGGGGGTATTGGCGGGGCAAGAGACCCAGTACTTC.